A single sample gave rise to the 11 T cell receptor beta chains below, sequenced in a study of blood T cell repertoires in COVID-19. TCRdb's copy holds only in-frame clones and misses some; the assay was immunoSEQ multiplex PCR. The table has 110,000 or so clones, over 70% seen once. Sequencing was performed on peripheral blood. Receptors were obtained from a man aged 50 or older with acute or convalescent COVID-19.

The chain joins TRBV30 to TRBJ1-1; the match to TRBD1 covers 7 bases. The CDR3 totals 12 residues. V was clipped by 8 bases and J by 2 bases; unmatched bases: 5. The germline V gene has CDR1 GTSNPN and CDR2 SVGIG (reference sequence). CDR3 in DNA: TGTGCCGGACAGGTTTTCAACACTGAAGCTTTCTTT. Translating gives CAGQVFNTEAFF.

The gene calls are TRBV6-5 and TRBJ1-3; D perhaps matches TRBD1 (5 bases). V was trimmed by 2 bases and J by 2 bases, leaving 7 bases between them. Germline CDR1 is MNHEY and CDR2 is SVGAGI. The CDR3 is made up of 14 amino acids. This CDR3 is CASSYGGAGNTIYF. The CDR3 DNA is TGTGCCAGCAGTTACGGGGGGGCTGGAAACACCATATATTTT.

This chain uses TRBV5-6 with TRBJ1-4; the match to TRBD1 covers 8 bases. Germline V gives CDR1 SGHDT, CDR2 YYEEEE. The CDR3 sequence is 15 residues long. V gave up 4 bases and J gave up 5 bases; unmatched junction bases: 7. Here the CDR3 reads CASSLRTGLNEKLFF. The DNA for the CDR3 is TGTGCCAGCAGCCTTAGGACAGGGTTGAATGAAAAACTGTTTTTT.

CDR3 DNA sequence: TGTGCCAGCTCACCACGAAGGCTACACAGTAATACCGAGCAGTACTTC. Protein: CASSPRRLHSNTEQYF. The chain uses TRBV18 and TRBJ2-7; D remains unclear. Per germline, CDR1 KGHSH and CDR2 LQKENI. V was cut by 1 base and J by 6 bases, with 19 bases left in between. This CDR3 spans 16 amino acids.

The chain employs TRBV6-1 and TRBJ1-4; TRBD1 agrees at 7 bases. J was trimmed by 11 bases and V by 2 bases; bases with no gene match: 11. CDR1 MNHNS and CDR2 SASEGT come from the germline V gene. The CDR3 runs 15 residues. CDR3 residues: CASSETRDSPGKLFF. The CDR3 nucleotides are TGTGCCAGCAGTGAAACGAGGGACAGTCCGGGGAAACTGTTTTTT.

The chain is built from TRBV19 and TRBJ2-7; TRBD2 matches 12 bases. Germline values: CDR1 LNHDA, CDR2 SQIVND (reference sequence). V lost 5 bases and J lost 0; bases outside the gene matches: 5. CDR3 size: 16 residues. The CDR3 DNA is TGTGCCAGTAGTCTCGGACTAGCGGGGCCCTCCTACGAGCAGTACTTC. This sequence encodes CASSLGLAGPSYEQYF. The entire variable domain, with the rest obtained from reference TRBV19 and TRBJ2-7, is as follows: DGGITQSPKYLFRKEGQNVTLSCEQNLNHDAMYWYRQDPGQGLRLIYYSQIVNDFQKGDIAEGYSVSREKKESFPLTVTSAQKNPTAFYLCASSLGLAGPSYEQYFGPGTRLTVT.

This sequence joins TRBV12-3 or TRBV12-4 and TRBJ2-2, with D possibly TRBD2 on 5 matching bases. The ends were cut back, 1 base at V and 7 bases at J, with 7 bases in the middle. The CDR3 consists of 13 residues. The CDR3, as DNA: TGTGCCAGCAGTTTAGAACGGGGCGGGGAGCTGTTTTTT. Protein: CASSLERGGELFF.

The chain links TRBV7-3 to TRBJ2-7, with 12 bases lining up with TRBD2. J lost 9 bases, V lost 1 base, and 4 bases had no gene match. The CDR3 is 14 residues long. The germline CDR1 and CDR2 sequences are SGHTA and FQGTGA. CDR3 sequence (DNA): TGTGCCAGCAGCTTAAGCCTAGCGGGGGGGAGGCAGTACTTC. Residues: CASSLSLAGGRQYF.

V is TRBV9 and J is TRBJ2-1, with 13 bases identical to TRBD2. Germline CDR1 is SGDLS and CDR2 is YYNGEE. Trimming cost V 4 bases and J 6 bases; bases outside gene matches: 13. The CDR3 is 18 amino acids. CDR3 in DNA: TGTGCCAGCAGCCCAACACCCTCACTAGCGGGGGGGTTCAATGAGCAGTTCTTC. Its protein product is CASSPTPSLAGGFNEQFF.

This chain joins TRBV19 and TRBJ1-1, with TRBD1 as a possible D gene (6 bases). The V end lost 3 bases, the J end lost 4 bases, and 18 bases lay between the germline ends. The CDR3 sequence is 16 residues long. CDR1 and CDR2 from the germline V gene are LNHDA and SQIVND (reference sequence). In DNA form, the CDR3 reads TGTGCCAGTAGTATTCAGGGGCTGAGATCTGGCACTGAAGCTTTCTTT. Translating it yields CASSIQGLRSGTEAFF.

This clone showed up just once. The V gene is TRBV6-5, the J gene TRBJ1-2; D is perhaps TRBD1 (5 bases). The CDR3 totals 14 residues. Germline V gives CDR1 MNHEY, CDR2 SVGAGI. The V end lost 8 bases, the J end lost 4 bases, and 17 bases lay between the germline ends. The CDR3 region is CASGQSTESYGYTF. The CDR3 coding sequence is TGTGCCAGCGGTCAATCGACAGAGAGCTATGGCTACACCTTC.